The 27 T cell receptor beta chains reported below all come from one sample, sequenced in a study of blood T cell repertoires in COVID-19. The assay was immunoSEQ multiplex PCR, and TCRdb's table has in-frame clones only and misses some. Of some 200,000 clones listed, approximately 84% are singletons. Sequenced: peripheral blood. The origin of the receptors is a woman in her forties or fifties with active or convalescent COVID-19.

The V and J genes are TRBV19 and TRBJ1-1, with D tentatively TRBD1 (5 bases). Trimming took 5 bases from V and 1 from J, leaving 11 bases between them. In germline, CDR1 is LNHDA, CDR2 SQIVND (reference sequence). The CDR3 loop spans 14 amino acids. This CDR3 is CASSRGGENTEAFF. In DNA form, the CDR3 reads TGTGCCAGTAGTCGGGGAGGGGAGAACACTGAAGCTTTCTTT.

The V and J genes are TRBV23-1 and TRBJ1-3, with D possibly matching TRBD1 (5 bases). TRBV23-1 is an ORF, and what it does is uncertain. V was trimmed by 8 bases and J by 1 base, leaving 15 bases between them. The CDR3 totals 15 residues. CDR3 in amino acids: CASPPLGTSGNTIYF. The DNA of the CDR3 is TGCGCCAGCCCCCCCCTGGGGACTTCTGGAAACACCATATATTTT.

The chain uses TRBV6-5 and TRBJ2-5; TRBD1 aligns across 7 bases. CDR3 length equals 14 residues. Per germline, CDR1 MNHEY and CDR2 SVGAGI. With V trimmed by 0 bases and J by 5 bases, 3 bases remained unmatched. CDR3 nucleotide sequence: TGTGCCAGCAGTTACTCGACAGGGATGGAGACCCAGTACTTC. Its translation is CASSYSTGMETQYF.

The chain is built from TRBV2 and TRBJ2-7; the D is unclear. The germline CDR1 and CDR2 sequences are SNHLY and FYNNEI. V was cut by 6 bases and J by 0 bases, with 12 bases left in between. This CDR3 comprises 14 residues. The CDR3 nucleotides read TGTGCCAGCAGAGGAACGGAGAGCTCCTACGAGCAGTACTTC. It codes for CASRGTESSYEQYF.

The chain uses TRBV3-1 (or the pseudogene TRBV3-2) and TRBJ1-1; a possible D gene is TRBD1 (6 bases). V was clipped by 1 base and J by 4 bases, with 16 bases between them. This CDR3 has 16 residues. Germline V gene lookup returns CDR1 LGHDT and CDR2 YNNKEL (reference sequence). CDR3 DNA sequence: TGTGCCAGCAGCCAAGGTTTCGGGGGGCAAGGCACTGAAGCTTTCTTT. Its translation: CASSQGFGGQGTEAFF.

This clone has more than one count but fewer than ten. This chain connects TRBV5-6 to TRBJ2-5, with D possibly being TRBD1 (5 bases). The CDR3 consists of 14 residues. V shed 0 bases and J shed 5 bases, with 11 bases lying between them. Germline V gene data show CDR1 as SGHDT and CDR2 as YYEEEE. The CDR3 reads CASSLGRGYETQYF. CDR3 coding DNA: TGTGCCAGCAGCTTGGGAAGGGGTTACGAGACCCAGTACTTC.

V gene TRBV5-1 combines with J gene TRBJ2-1, with 9 bases that match TRBD1. The CDR3 sequence is 15 residues long. CDR1 is SGHRS, CDR2 YFSETQ, per germline. Trimming cost V 3 bases and J 4 bases; bases outside gene matches: 5. DNA for the CDR3: TGCGCCAGCAGCTGGGGACAGGGATGGTACAATGAGCAGTTCTTC. It is translated as CASSWGQGWYNEQFF.

The chain uses TRBV5-1 and TRBJ2-1, with D uncertain. Germline V gene data show CDR1 as SGHRS and CDR2 as YFSETQ. The CDR3 sequence is 13 residues long. Between the trimmed V and J ends, which lost 0 bases and 6 bases, there was a span of 7 bases. The CDR3 bases are TGCGCCAGCAGCTTGGCCAGTCTCAATGAGCAGTTCTTC. It specifies CASSLASLNEQFF.

The CDR3 is CASSYSRQVYGYTF. The CDR3 nucleotides are TGTGCCAGCAGTTACTCGAGACAGGTTTATGGCTACACCTTC. The rearrangement links TRBV6-5 to TRBJ1-2; the D gene is possibly TRBD1 (6 bases). V lost 0 bases and J lost 5, with 10 bases in between. The germline gives CDR1 MNHEY, CDR2 SVGAGI. The CDR3 has 14 amino acids.

This clone was found a few times. V usage is TRBV28 and J usage is TRBJ1-2; D ambiguous. The CDR3 loop spans 15 amino acids. Germline-derived CDR1 and CDR2 are MDHEN and SYDVKM. V was shortened by 7 bases and J by 0 bases, with 15 bases between the two germline ends. The CDR3 loop is CASIPSHLANYGYTF. The CDR3, as DNA: TGTGCCAGCATTCCGTCCCATCTAGCTAACTATGGCTACACCTTC.

The rearrangement joins TRBV7-9 to TRBJ1-1; D is undetermined. The CDR3 is 11 residues long. Germline CDR1 reads SEHNR; CDR2 reads FQNEAQ (reference sequence). V lost 3 bases, J lost 6 bases, and 5 bases lay in between. In DNA, the CDR3 is TGTGCCAGCAGCTTCACGGCTGAAGCTTTCTTT. Amino acids: CASSFTAEAFF.

V gene TRBV3-1 (or the pseudogene TRBV3-2) combines with J gene TRBJ2-2; TRBD2 matches at 7 bases. The junction had 4 bases not matched to a gene; V was cut back by 4 bases and J by 5 bases. The CDR3 is 14 residues long. Germline V gene data show CDR1 as LGHDT and CDR2 as YNNKEL (reference sequence). This CDR3 is CASSLKAGTGELFF. The CDR3 DNA follows: TGTGCCAGCAGCCTAAAAGCGGGAACCGGGGAGCTGTTTTTT.

This chain connects TRBV12-3 or TRBV12-4 to TRBJ1-4; the match to TRBD1 covers 8 bases. The V and J ends lost 3 bases and 8 bases, in that order; junction bases with no gene match: 2. This CDR3 comprises 13 residues. The CDR3 is CASSLGTGEKLFF. DNA of the CDR3: TGTGCCAGCAGTTTGGGGACAGGAGAAAAACTGTTTTTT.

The chain uses TRBV4-1 and TRBJ2-7; 8 nucleotides align to TRBD2. CDR1 and CDR2 (germline): MGHRA, YSYEKL. J was trimmed by 2 bases and V by 1 base; bases with no gene match: 7. The CDR3 covers 16 residues. The CDR3 bases are TGCGCCAGCAGCCAAGGGACCAGCGGGGGAACCTACGAGCAGTACTTC. This sequence encodes CASSQGTSGGTYEQYF.

The J gene is TRBJ1-6, the V gene TRBV10-2; D gene uncertain. The CDR3 spans 14 residues. Germline CDR1 and CDR2: WSHSY and SAAADI. Trimming left V 8 bases short and J 7 bases short, with 15 bases between. CDR3 protein: CASSYRDRNSPLHF. The CDR3, as DNA: TGCGCCAGCTCGTACCGGGATAGGAATTCACCCCTCCACTTT.

The chain uses TRBV6-6 and TRBJ2-1, with 9 bases lining up with TRBD2. V lost 6 bases and J lost 2; bases outside the gene matches: 8. Looked up from germline, CDR1 is MNHNY and CDR2 is SVGAGI (reference sequence). This CDR3 has 16 residues. CDR3 sequence reads: CASREPTSGTYNEQFF. The CDR3 DNA is TGTGCCAGCAGAGAGCCGACTAGCGGCACCTACAATGAGCAGTTCTTC.

CDR3 region: CASRTQGYSGNTIYF. The CDR3 DNA follows: TGTGCCAGCCGCACACAGGGCTACTCTGGAAACACCATATATTTT. This chain links TRBV19 with TRBJ1-3; D is perhaps TRBD1 (6 bases). This CDR3 is 15 amino acids long. Germline V gene data show CDR1 as LNHDA and CDR2 as SQIVND (reference sequence). Deletions cut 9 bases from V and 0 bases from J, with 15 bases between. The entire variable domain, with the rest obtained from reference TRBV19 and TRBJ1-3, is as follows: DGGITQSPKYLFRKEGQNVTLSCEQNLNHDAMYWYRQDPGQGLRLIYYSQIVNDFQKGDIAEGYSVSREKKESFPLTVTSAQKNPTAFYLCASRTQGYSGNTIYFGEGSWLTVV.

V gene TRBV2 combines with J gene TRBJ1-2; D is unresolved. CDR1 and CDR2 from the germline V gene are SNHLY and FYNNEI. The V gene lost 8 bases and the J gene lost 4 bases, with 14 bases spanning the gap. The CDR3 sequence is 13 residues long. The CDR3 spells CASEAEGGYGYTF. CDR3 coding DNA: TGTGCCAGCGAGGCCGAGGGAGGCTATGGCTACACCTTC.

V gene TRBV15 combines with J gene TRBJ1-5; D may be TRBD1 (5 bases). The CDR3 spans 13 residues. Trimming removed 5 bases at V and 8 bases at J, with 13 bases between. Germline values: CDR1 LNHNV, CDR2 YYDKDF (reference sequence). CDR3 coding DNA: TGTGCCACCAGCGGACCATCACAGGAGCCCCAGCATTTT. Amino acid sequence: CATSGPSQEPQHF.

The chain has TRBV9 and TRBJ2-5; TRBD1 agrees at 9 bases. The ends lost 2 bases at V and 5 bases at J; junction bases unmatched: 7. CDR1 is SGDLS and CDR2 is YYNGEE in the germline V gene. The CDR3 spans 15 residues. The CDR3 bases are TGTGCCAGCAGCGTCGGACAGGGGATGGGTGAGACCCAGTACTTC. Its protein is CASSVGQGMGETQYF.

This clone occurred once. The rearrangement joins TRBV2 to TRBJ1-2; maybe TRBD1 (5 bases). The CDR3 spans 15 residues. With 5 bases removed from V and 0 bases from J, the gap between germline ends came to 13 bases. Germline loops: CDR1 SNHLY, CDR2 FYNNEI. The CDR3 coding sequence is TGTGCCAGCAGTACCCAGGGTGCCGCTAACTATGGCTACACCTTC. As protein: CASSTQGAANYGYTF.

This chain joins TRBV3-1 (or the pseudogene TRBV3-2) and TRBJ1-1; D ambiguous. From germline, CDR1 is LGHDT and CDR2 YNNKEL (reference sequence). Trimming took 2 bases from V and 0 from J, leaving 7 bases between them. The CDR3 contains 14 residues. The DNA for the CDR3 is TGTGCCAGCAGCCAATCGAGGGTGAACACTGAAGCTTTCTTT. Protein sequence: CASSQSRVNTEAFF.

The rearrangement joins TRBV28 to TRBJ1-1; maybe TRBD1 (5 bases). In germline, CDR1 is MDHEN, CDR2 SYDVKM. The CDR3 runs to 15 residues. The V gene lost 2 bases and the J gene lost 0 bases, with 10 bases spanning the gap. CDR3: CASSLQGSLNTEAFF. As DNA, the CDR3 is TGTGCCAGCAGTTTACAGGGAAGCCTGAACACTGAAGCTTTCTTT.

The chain links TRBV6-1 to TRBJ1-5; 8 nucleotides agree with TRBD1. This CDR3 is built from 18 residues. Germline values: CDR1 MNHNS, CDR2 SASEGT. J lost 0 bases, V lost 2 bases, and 9 bases had no gene match. CDR3: CASSERAGGLYSNQPQHF. DNA of the CDR3: TGTGCCAGCAGTGAAAGGGCAGGGGGCCTTTATAGCAATCAGCCCCAGCATTTT.

V gene TRBV18 combines with J gene TRBJ1-1; TRBD1 matches 7 bases. The trim removed 5 bases at V and 4 bases at J, leaving 10 bases unmatched. The CDR3 is 15 residues long. The germline CDR1 and CDR2 sequences are KGHSH and LQKENI. CDR3 residues: CASSSSPGGLTEAFF. The CDR3 DNA follows: TGTGCCAGCTCATCTTCCCCAGGGGGGCTCACTGAAGCTTTCTTT.

The V and J genes are TRBV5-1 and TRBJ2-5; 9 nucleotides align to TRBD1. The CDR3 has 15 amino acids. From germline, CDR1 is SGHRS and CDR2 YFSETQ. V gave up 4 bases and J gave up 4 bases; unmatched junction bases: 8. The CDR3 protein is CASSGGTGRGETQYF. In DNA form, the CDR3 reads TGCGCCAGCAGCGGCGGGACAGGGAGAGGAGAGACCCAGTACTTC. Filled out from reference TRBV5-1 and TRBJ2-5, the complete variable domain reads KAGVTQTPRYLIKTRGQQVTLSCSPISGHRSVSWYQQTPGQGLQFLFEYFSETQRNKGNFPGRFSGRQFSNSRSEMNVSTLELGDSALYLCASSGGTGRGETQYFGPGTRLLVL.

This chain uses TRBV11-2 with TRBJ1-2; weak D call: TRBD1 (5 bases). Trimming shortened V by 5 bases and J by 8 bases, and 21 bases separated the two germline ends. This CDR3 region has 15 residues. CDR1 SGHAT and CDR2 FQNNGV come from the germline V gene. Here the CDR3 reads CASSPEAQGQGGYTF. Here the CDR3 DNA reads TGTGCCAGCAGCCCAGAGGCCCAGGGTCAAGGAGGCTACACCTTC.